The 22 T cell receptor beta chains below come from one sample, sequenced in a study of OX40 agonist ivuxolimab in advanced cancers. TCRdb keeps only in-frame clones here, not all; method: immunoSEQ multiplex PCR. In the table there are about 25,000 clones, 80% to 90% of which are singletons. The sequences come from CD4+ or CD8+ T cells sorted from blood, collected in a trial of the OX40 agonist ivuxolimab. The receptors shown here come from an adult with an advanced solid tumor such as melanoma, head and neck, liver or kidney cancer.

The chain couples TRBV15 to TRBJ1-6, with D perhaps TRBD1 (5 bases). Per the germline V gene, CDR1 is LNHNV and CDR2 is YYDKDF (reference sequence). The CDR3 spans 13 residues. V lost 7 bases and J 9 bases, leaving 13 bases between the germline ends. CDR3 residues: CATKDRPSSPLHF. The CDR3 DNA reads TGTGCCACCAAAGACAGACCATCTTCACCCCTCCACTTT.

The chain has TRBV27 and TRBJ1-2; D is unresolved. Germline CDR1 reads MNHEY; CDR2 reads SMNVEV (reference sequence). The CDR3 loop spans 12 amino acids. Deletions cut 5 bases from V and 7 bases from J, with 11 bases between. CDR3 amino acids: CASSDLTGGYTF. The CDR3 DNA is TGTGCCAGCAGTGACCTAACGGGTGGCTACACCTTC.

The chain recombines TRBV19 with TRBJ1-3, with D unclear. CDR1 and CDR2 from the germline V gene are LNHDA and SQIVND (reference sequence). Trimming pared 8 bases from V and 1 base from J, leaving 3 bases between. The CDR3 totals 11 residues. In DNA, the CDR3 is TGTGCCAGTTCGTCTGGAAACACCATATATTTT. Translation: CASSSGNTIYF.

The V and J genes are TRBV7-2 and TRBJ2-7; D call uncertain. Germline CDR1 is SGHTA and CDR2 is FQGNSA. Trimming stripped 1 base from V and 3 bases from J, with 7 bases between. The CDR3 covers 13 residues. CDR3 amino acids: CASSLDARYEQYF. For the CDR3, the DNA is TGTGCCAGCAGCTTAGATGCCCGCTACGAGCAGTACTTC.

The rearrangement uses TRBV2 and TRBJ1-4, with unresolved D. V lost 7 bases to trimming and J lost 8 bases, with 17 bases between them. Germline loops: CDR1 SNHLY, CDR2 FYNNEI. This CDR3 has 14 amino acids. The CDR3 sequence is CASTIRPVGEKLFF. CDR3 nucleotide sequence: TGTGCCAGCACGATCAGGCCGGTTGGAGAAAAACTGTTTTTT.

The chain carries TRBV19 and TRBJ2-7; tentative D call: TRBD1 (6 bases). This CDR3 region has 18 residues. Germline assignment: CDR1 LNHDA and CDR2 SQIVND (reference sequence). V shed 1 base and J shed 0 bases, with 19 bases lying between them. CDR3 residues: CASSIAHSGTDSSYEQYF. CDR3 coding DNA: TGTGCCAGTAGTATAGCCCACTCCGGGACGGACAGCTCCTACGAGCAGTACTTC.

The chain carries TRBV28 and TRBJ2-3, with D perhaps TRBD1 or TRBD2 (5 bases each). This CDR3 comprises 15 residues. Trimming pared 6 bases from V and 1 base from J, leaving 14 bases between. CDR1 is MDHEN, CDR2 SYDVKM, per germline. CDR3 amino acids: CASSPYMGGTDTQYF. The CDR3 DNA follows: TGTGCCAGCAGCCCATATATGGGGGGCACAGATACGCAGTATTTT.

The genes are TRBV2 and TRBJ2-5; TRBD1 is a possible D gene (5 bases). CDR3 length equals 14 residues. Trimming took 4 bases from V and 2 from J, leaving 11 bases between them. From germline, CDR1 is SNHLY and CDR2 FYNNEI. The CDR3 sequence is CASSGRQLQETQYF. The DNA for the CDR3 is TGTGCCAGCAGTGGTAGACAGTTACAAGAGACCCAGTACTTC.

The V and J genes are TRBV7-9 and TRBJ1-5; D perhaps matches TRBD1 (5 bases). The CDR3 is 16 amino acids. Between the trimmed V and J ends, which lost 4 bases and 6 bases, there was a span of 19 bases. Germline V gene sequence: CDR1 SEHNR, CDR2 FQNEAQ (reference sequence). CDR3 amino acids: CASSSKAWTSGQPQHF. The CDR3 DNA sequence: TGTGCCAGCAGCTCTAAGGCATGGACATCAGGTCAGCCCCAGCATTTT.

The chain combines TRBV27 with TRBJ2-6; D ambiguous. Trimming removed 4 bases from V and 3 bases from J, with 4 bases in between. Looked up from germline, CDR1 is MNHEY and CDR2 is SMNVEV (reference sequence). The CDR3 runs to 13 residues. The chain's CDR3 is CASSSYGANVLTF. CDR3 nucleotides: TGTGCCAGCAGTTCTTATGGGGCCAACGTCCTGACTTTC. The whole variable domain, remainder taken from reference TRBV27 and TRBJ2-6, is EAQVTQNPRYLITVTGKKLTVTCSQNMNHEYMSWYRQDPGLGLRQIYYSMNVEVTDKGDVPEGYKVSRKEKRNFPLILESPSPNQTSLYFCASSSYGANVLTFGAGSRLTVL.

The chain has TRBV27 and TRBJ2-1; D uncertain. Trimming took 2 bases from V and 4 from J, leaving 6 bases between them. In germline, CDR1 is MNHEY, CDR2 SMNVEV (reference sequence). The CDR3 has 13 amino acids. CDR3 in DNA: TGTGCCAGCAGTTTACAAATATACAATGAGCAGTTCTTC. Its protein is CASSLQIYNEQFF.

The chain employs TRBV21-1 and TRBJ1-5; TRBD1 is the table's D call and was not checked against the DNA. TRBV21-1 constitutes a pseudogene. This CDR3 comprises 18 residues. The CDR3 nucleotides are TGTGCCAGCCCCCCGCCGGGACAGGGGGGAAATAGCAATCAGCCCCAGCATTTT. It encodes CASPPPGQGGNSNQPQHF.

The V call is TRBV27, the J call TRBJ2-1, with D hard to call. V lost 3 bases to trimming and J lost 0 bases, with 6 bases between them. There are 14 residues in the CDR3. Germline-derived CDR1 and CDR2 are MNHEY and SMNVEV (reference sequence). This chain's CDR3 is CASSLAGSYNEQFF. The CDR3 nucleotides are TGTGCCAGCAGTTTGGCCGGCTCCTACAATGAGCAGTTCTTC.

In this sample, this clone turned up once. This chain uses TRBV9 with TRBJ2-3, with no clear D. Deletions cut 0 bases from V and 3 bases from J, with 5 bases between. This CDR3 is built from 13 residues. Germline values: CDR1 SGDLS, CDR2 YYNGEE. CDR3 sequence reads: CASSVVSTDTQYF. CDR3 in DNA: TGTGCCAGCAGCGTAGTTTCTACAGATACGCAGTATTTT.

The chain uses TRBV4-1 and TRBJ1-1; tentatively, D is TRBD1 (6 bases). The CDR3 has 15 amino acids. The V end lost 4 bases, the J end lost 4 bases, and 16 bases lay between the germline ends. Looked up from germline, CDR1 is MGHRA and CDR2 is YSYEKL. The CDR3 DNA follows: TGCGCCAGCAGCCCGACGGGGGGCGCGGCCACTGAAGCTTTCTTT. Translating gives CASSPTGGAATEAFF.

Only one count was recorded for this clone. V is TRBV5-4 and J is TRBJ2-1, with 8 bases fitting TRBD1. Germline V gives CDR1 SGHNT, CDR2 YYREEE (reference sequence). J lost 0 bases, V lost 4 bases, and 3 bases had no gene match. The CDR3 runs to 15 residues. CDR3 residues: CASSPGQGSYNEQFF. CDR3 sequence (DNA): TGTGCCAGCAGCCCCGGACAGGGCTCCTACAATGAGCAGTTCTTC.

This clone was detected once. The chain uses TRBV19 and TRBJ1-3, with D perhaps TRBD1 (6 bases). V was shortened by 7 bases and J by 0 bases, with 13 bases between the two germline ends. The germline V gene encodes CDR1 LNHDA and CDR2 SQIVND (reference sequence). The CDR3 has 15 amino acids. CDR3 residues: CASISDRRSGNTIYF. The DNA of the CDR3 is TGTGCCAGTATATCCGACAGGCGCTCTGGAAACACCATATATTTT.

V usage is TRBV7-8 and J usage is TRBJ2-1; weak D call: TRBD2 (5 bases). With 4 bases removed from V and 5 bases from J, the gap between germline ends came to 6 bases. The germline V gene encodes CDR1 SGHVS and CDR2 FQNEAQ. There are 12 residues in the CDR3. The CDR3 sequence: CASSWTDNEQFF. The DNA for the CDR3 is TGTGCCAGCAGCTGGACTGACAATGAGCAGTTCTTC. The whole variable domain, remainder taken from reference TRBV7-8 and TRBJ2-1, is GAGVSQSPRYKVAKRGQDVALRCDPISGHVSLFWYQQALGQGPEFLTYFQNEAQLDKSGLPSDRFFAERPEGSVSTLKIQRTQQEDSAVYLCASSWTDNEQFFGPGTRLTVL.

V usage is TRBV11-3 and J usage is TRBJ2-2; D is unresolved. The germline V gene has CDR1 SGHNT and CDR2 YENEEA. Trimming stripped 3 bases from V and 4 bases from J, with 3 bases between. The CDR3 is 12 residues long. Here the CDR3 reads CASSFGTGELFF. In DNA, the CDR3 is TGTGCCAGCAGCTTCGGCACCGGGGAGCTGTTTTTT.

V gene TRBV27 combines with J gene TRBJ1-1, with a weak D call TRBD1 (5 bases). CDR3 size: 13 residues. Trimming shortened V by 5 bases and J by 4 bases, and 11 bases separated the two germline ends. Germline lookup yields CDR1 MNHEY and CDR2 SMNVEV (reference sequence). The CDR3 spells CASSPLGGTEAFF. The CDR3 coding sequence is TGTGCCAGCAGTCCCCTCGGGGGCACTGAAGCTTTCTTT.

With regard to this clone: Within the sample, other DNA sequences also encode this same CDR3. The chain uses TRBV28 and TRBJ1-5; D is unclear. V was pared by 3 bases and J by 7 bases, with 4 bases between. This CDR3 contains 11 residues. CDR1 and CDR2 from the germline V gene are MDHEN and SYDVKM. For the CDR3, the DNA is TGTGCCAGCAGTTTGGGGCAGCCCCAGCATTTT. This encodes CASSLGQPQHF. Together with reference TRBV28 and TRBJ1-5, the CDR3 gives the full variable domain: DVKVTQSSRYLVKRTGEKVFLECVQDMDHENMFWYRQDPGLGLRLIYFSYDVKMKEKGDIPEGYSVSREKKERFSLILESASTNQTSMYLCASSLGQPQHFGDGTRLSIL.

CDR3 sequence (DNA): TGTGCCAGCAGTGATCGCGGGACTACGGTCTACGAGCAGTACTTC. Amino acids: CASSDRGTTVYEQYF. This sequence joins TRBV6-1 and TRBJ2-7, with 7 bases lining up with TRBD2. Germline V gives CDR1 MNHNS, CDR2 SASEGT. Trimming removed 3 bases from V and 3 bases from J; junction bases left unmatched: 8. The CDR3 is made up of 15 amino acids.